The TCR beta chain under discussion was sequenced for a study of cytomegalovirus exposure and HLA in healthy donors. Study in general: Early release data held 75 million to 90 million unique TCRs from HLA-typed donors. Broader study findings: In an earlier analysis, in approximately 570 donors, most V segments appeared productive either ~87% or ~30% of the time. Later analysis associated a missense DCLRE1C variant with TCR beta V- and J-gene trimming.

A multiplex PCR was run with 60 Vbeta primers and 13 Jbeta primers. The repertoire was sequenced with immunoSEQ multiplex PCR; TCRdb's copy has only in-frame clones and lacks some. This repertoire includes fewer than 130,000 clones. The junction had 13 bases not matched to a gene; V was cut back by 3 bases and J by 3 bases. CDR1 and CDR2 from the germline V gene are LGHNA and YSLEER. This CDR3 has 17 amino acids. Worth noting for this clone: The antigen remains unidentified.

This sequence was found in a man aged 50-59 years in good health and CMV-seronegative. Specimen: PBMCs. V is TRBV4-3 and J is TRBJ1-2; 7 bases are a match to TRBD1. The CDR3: CASSHGGAITGDYGYTF. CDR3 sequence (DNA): TGCGCCAGCAGCCACGGGGGGGCTATAACAGGGGACTATGGCTACACCTTC.